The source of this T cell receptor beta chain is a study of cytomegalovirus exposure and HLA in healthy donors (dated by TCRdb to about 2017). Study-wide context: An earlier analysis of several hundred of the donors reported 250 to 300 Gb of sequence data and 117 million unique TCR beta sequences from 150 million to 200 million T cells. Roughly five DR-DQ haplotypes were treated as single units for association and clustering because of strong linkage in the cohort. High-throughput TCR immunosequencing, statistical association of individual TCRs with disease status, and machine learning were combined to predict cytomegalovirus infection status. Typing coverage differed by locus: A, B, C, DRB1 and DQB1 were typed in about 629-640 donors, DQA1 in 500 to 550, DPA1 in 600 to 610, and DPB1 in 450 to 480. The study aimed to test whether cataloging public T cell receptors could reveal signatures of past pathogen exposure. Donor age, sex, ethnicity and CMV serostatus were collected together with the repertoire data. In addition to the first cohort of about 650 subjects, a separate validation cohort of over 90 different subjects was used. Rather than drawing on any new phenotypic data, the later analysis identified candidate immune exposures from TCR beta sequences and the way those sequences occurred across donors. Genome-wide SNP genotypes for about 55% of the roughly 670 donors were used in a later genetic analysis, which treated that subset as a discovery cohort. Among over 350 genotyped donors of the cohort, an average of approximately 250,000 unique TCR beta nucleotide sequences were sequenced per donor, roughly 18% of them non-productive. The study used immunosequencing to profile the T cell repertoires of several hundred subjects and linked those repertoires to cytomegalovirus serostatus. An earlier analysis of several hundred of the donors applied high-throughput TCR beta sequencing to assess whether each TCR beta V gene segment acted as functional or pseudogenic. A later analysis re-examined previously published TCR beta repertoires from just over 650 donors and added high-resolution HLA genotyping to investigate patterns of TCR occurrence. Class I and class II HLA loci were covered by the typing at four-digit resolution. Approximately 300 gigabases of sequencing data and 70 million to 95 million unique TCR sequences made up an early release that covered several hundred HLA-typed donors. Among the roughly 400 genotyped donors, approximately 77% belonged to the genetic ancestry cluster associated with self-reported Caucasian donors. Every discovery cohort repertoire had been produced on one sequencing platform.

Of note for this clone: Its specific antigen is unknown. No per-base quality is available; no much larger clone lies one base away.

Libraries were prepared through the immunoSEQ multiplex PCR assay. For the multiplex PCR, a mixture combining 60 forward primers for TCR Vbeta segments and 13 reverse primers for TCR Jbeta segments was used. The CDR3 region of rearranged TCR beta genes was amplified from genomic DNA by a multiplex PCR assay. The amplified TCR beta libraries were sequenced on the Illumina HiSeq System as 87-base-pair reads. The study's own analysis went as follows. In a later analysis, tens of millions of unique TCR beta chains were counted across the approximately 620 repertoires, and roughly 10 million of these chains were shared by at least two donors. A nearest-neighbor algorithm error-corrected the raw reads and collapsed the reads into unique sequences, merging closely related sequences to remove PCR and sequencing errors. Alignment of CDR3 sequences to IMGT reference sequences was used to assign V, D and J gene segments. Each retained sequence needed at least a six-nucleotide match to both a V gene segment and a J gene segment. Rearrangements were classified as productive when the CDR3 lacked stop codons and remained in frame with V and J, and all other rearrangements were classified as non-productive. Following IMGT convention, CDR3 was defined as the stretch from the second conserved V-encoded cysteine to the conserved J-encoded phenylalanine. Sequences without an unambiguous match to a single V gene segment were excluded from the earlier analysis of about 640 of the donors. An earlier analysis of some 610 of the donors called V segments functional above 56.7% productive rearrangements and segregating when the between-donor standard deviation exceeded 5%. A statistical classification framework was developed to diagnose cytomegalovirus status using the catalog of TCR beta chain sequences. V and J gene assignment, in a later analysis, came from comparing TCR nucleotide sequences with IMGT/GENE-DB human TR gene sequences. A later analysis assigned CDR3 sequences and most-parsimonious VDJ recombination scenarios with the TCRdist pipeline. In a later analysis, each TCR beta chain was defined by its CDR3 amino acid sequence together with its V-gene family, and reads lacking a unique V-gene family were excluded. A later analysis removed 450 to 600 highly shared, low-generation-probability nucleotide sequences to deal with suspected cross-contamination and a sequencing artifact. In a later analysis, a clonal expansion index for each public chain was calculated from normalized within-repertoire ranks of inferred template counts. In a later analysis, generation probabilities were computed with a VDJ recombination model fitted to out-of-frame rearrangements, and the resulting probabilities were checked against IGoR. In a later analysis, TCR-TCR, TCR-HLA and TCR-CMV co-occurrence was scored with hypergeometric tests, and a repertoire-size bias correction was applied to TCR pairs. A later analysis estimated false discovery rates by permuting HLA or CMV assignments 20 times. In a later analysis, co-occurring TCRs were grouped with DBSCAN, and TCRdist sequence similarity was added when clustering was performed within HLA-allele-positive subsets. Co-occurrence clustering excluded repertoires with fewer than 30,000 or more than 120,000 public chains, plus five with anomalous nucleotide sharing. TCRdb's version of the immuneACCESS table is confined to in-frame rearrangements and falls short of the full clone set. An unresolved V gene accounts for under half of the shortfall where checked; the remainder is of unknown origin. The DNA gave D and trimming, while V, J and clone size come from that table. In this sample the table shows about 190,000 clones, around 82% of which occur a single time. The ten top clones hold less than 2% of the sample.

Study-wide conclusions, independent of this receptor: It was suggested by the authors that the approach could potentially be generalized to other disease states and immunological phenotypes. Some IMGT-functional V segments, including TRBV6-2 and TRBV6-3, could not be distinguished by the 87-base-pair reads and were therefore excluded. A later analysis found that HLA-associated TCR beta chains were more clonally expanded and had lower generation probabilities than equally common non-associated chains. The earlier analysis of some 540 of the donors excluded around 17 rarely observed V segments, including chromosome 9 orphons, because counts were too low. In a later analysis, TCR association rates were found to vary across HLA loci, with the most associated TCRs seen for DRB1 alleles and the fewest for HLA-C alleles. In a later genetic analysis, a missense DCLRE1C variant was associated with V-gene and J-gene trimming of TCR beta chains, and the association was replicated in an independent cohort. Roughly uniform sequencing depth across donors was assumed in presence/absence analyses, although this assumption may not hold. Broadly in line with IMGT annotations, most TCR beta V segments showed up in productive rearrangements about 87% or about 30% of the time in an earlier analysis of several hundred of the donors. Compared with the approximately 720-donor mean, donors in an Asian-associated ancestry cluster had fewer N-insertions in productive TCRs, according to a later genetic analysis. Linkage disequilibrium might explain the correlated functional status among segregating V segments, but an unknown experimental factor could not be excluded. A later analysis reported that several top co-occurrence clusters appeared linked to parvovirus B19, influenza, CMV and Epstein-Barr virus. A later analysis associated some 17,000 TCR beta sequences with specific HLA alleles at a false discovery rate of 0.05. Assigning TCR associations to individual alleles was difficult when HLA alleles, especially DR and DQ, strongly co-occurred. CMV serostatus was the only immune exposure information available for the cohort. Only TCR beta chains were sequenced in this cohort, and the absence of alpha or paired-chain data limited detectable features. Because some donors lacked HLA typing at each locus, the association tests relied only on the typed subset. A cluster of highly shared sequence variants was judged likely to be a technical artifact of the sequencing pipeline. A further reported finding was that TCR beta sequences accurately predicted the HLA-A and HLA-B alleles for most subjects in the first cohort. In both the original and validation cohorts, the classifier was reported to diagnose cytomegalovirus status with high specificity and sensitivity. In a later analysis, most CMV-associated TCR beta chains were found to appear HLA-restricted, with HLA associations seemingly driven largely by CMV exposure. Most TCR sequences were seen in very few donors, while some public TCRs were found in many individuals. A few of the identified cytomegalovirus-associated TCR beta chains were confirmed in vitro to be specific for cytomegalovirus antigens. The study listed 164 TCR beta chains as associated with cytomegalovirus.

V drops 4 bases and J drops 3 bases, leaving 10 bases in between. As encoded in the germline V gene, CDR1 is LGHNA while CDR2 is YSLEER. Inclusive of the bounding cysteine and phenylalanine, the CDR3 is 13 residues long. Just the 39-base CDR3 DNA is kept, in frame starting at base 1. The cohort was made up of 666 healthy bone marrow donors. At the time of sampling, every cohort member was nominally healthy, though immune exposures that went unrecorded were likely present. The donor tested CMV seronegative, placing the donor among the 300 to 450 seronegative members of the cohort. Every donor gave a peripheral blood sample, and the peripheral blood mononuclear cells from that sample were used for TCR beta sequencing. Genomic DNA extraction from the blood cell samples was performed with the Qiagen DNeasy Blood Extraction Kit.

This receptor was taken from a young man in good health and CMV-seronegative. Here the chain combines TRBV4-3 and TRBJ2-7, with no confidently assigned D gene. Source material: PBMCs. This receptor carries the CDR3 CASSLEQHYEQYF. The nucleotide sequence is TGCGCCAGCAGCCTGGAACAGCACTACGAGCAGTACTTC.